These T cell receptor beta chains were read from a single sample in a study of OX40 agonist ivuxolimab in advanced cancers. Only in-frame clones appear in the TCRdb table, and some are missing; sequencing was by immunoSEQ multiplex PCR. This sample has approximately 70,000 clones, with roughly four fifths found just once. The material was CD4+ or CD8+ T cells sorted from blood, obtained in a trial of the OX40 agonist ivuxolimab. These TCRs come from an adult with an advanced solid tumor such as melanoma, head and neck, liver or kidney cancer. CDR3s include the opening cysteine and the closing phenylalanine or tryptophan. The D gene is left open where the match is weak. The listing skips clone size in some rows; elsewhere it reads once, few, many or a size class.

d_call: TRBD1
clone_size: .
j_call: TRBJ1-2
v_call: TRBV7-8
cdr3_aa: CASSLARDRSYYGYTF
cdr3_nt: TGTGCCAGCAGCTTAGCCAGGGACAGGAGTTACTATGGCTACACCTTC

d_call: .
clone_size: .
j_call: TRBJ2-7
v_call: TRBV6-5
cdr3_aa: CASSYDGYEQYF
cdr3_nt: TGTGCCAGCAGTTACGACGGCTACGAGCAGTACTTC

d_call: TRBD2
clone_size: .
j_call: TRBJ2-4
v_call: TRBV7-2
cdr3_aa: CASSSGTPGLAGGLDF
cdr3_nt: TGTGCCAGCAGCTCCGGGACCCCGGGACTAGCGGGAGGGTTGGACTTC

d_call: .
clone_size: once
j_call: TRBJ2-2
v_call: TRBV19
cdr3_aa: CASSTRTPRGTGELFF
cdr3_nt: TGTGCCAGTAGTACCCGGACGCCGCGGGGCACCGGGGAGCTGTTTTTT

d_call: .
clone_size: .
j_call: TRBJ1-1
v_call: TRBV7-3
cdr3_aa: CASSLTGGRNTEAFF
cdr3_nt: TGTGCCAGCAGCTTAACGGGGGGCCGGAACACTGAAGCTTTCTTT

d_call: TRBD1
clone_size: .
j_call: TRBJ1-1
v_call: TRBV6-5
cdr3_aa: CASSYSEGGEAFF
cdr3_nt: TGTGCCAGCAGTTACTCGGAAGGGGGCGAAGCTTTCTTT

d_call: .
clone_size: .
j_call: TRBJ2-5
v_call: TRBV7-6
cdr3_aa: CASSSLTAVETQYF
cdr3_nt: TGTGCCAGCAGCTCCTTGACAGCGGTGGAGACCCAGTACTTC

d_call: TRBD1
clone_size: once
j_call: TRBJ2-1
v_call: TRBV19
cdr3_aa: CASSSRDRISGNEQFF
cdr3_nt: TGTGCCAGTAGTTCCCGGGACAGAATTTCGGGGAATGAGCAGTTCTTC

d_call: TRBD2
clone_size: once
j_call: TRBJ2-1
v_call: TRBV5-4
cdr3_aa: CASSPLAGGYNEQFF
cdr3_nt: TGTGCCAGCAGCCCTCTAGCGGGAGGGTACAATGAGCAGTTCTTC

d_call: .
clone_size: .
j_call: TRBJ1-3
v_call: TRBV7-3
cdr3_aa: CASSLGRHGNTIYF
cdr3_nt: TGTGCCAGCAGCTTAGGCCGACATGGAAACACCATATATTTT

d_call: .
clone_size: once
j_call: TRBJ2-7
v_call: TRBV28
cdr3_aa: CASSFRAQTYEQYF
cdr3_nt: TGTGCCAGCAGTTTCAGGGCTCAAACCTACGAGCAGTACTTC

d_call: .
clone_size: .
j_call: TRBJ2-5
v_call: TRBV7-9
cdr3_aa: CASSSRPDWAQYF
cdr3_nt: TGTGCCAGCAGCTCAAGACCCGACTGGGCCCAGTACTTC

d_call: .
clone_size: .
j_call: TRBJ2-3
v_call: TRBV7-8
cdr3_aa: CASSKRDHSDTQYF
cdr3_nt: TGTGCCAGCAGCAAGAGGGACCACTCAGATACGCAGTATTTT

d_call: .
clone_size: .
j_call: TRBJ2-3
v_call: TRBV5-1
cdr3_aa: CASRRASATDTQYF
cdr3_nt: TGCGCCAGCAGGCGGGCCTCCGCCACAGATACGCAGTATTTT

d_call: .
clone_size: .
j_call: TRBJ2-2
v_call: TRBV18
cdr3_aa: CASSPIVGGNTGELFF
cdr3_nt: TGTGCCAGCTCACCAATAGTCGGGGGGAACACCGGGGAGCTGTTTTTT

d_call: .
clone_size: few
j_call: TRBJ1-5
v_call: TRBV5-3
cdr3_aa: CARSPAPWGNQPQHF
cdr3_nt: TGTGCCAGAAGCCCCGCCCCCTGGGGCAATCAGCCCCAGCATTTT

d_call: TRBD2
clone_size: .
j_call: TRBJ2-3
v_call: TRBV11-2
cdr3_aa: CASSLDWGTSGTDTQYF
cdr3_nt: TGTGCCAGCAGCTTAGATTGGGGGACTAGCGGCACAGATACGCAGTATTTT

d_call: .
clone_size: once
j_call: TRBJ1-5
v_call: TRBV9
cdr3_aa: CASSVDHSHQPQHF
cdr3_nt: TGTGCCAGCAGCGTAGATCACAGCCATCAGCCCCAGCATTTT

d_call: .
clone_size: .
j_call: TRBJ2-2
v_call: TRBV11-3
cdr3_aa: CASSLDFTGELFF
cdr3_nt: TGTGCCAGCAGCTTAGATTTCACCGGGGAGCTGTTTTTT

d_call: .
clone_size: .
j_call: TRBJ2-1
v_call: TRBV9
cdr3_aa: CASSVRREPYNEQFF
cdr3_nt: TGTGCCAGCAGCGTTAGGCGCGAGCCCTACAATGAGCAGTTCTTC